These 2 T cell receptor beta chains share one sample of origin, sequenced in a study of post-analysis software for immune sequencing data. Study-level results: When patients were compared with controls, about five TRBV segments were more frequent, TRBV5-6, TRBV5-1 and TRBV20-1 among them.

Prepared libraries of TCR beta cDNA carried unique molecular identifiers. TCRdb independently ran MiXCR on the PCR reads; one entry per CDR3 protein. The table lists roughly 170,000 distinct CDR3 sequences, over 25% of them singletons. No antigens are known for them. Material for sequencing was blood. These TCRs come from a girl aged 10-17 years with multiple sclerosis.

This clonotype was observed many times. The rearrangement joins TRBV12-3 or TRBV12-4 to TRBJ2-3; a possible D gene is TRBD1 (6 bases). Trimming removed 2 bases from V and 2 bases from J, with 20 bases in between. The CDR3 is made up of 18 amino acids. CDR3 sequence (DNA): TGTGCCAGCAGTTTAACGGCCGGGACATTTGCCTACACAGATACGCAGTATTTT. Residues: CASSLTAGTFAYTDTQYF.

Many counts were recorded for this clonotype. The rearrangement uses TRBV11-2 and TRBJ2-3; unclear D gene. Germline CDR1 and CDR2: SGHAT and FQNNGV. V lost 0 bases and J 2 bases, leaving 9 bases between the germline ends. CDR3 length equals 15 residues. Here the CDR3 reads CASSLEGGTTDTQYF. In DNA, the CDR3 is TGTGCCAGCAGCTTAGAAGGCGGTACCACAGATACGCAGTATTTT.